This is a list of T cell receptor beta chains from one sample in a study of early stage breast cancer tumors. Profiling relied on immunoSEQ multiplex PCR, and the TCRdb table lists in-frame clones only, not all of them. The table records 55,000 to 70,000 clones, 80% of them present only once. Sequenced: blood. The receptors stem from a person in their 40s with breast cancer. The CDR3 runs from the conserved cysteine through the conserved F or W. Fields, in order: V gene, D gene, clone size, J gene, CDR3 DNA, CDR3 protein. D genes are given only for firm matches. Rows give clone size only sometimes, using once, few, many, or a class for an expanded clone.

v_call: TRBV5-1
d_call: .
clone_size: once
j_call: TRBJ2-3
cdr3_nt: TGCGCCAGCAGCCTGTCCACAGATACGCAGTATTTT
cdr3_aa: CASSLSTDTQYF

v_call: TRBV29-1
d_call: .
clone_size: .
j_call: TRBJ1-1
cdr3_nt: TGCAGCGTTACAGGGAACACTGAAGCTTTCTTT
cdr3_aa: CSVTGNTEAFF

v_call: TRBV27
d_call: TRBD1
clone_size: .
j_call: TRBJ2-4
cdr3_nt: TGTGCCAGCAGTTTCCCCAACAGGGGGCGCATAAAAAACATTCAGTACTTC
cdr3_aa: CASSFPNRGRIKNIQYF

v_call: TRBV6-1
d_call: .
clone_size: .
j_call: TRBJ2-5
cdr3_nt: TGTGCCAGCAGTGAAGGAGAGACCCAGTACTTC
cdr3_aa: CASSEGETQYF

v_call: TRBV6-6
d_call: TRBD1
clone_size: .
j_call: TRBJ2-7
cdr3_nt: TGTGCCAGCAGTTTACCGGGACAGGGCATCTACGAGCAGTACTTC
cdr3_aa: CASSLPGQGIYEQYF

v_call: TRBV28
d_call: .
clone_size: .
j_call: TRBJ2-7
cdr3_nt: TGTGCCAGCAGTTTAACCACCTACGAGCAGTACTTC
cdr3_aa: CASSLTTYEQYF

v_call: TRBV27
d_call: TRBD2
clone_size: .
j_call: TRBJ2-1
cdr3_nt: TGTGCCACAGCCTCAGCGGGAGAGCAGTTCTTC
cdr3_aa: CATASAGEQFF

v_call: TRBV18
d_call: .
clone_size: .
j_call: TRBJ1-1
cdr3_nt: TGTGCCAGCTCAACCCAGAGGGAGGCCACTGAAGCTTTCTTT
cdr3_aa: CASSTQREATEAFF

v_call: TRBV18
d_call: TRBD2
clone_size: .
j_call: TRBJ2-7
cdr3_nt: TGTGCCAGCTCACCACGAACGGGAGGAAAATCCTACGAGCAGTACTTC
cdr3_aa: CASSPRTGGKSYEQYF

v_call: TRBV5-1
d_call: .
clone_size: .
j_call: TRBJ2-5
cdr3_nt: TGCGCCAGCAGCGAGGGGCAAGAGACCCAGTACTTC
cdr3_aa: CASSEGQETQYF

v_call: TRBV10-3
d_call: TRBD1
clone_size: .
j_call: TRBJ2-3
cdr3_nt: TGTGCCATCAGTGAGTCATACAGGGGTCAGTATTTT
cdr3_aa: CAISESYRGQYF

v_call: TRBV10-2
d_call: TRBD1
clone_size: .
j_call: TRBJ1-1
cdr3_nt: TGCGCCAGCGAGGACAGGGGGCTTACTGAAGCTTTCTTT
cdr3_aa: CASEDRGLTEAFF

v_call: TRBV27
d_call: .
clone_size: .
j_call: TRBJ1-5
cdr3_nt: TGTGCCAGCAGTTTAAGGTGGAGGAGTCAGCCCCAGCATTTT
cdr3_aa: CASSLRWRSQPQHF

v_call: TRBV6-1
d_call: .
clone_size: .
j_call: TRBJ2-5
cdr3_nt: TGTGCCAGCAGTGAACGGGGGACCCAGTACTTC
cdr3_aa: CASSERGTQYF

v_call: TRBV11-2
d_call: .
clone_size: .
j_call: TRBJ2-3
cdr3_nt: TGTGCCAGCAGCCTACAGGGACCTACGCAGTATTTT
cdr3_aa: CASSLQGPTQYF

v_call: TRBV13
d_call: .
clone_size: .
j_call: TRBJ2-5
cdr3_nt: TGTGCCAGCAGCCAAAACCTCCTCGGGTTACAAGAGACCCAGTACTTC
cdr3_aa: CASSQNLLGLQETQYF